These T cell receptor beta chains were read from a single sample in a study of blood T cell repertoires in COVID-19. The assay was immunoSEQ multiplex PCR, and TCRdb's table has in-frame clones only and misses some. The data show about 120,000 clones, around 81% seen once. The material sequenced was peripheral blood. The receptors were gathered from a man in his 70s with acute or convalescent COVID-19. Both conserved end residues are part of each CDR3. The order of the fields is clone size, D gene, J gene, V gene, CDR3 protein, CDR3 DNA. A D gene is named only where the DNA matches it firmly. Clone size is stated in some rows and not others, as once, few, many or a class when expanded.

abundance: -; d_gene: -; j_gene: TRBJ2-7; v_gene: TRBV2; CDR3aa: CAIPRERSYEQYF; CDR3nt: TGTGCCATTCCCAGGGAACGCTCCTACGAGCAGTACTTC
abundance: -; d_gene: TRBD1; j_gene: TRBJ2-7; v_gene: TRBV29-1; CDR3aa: CSVAWDRGNEQYF; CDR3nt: TGCAGCGTCGCCTGGGACAGGGGCAACGAGCAGTACTTC
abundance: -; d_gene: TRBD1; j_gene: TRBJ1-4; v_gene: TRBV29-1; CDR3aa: CSAAQGAGEKLFF; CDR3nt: TGCAGCGCCGCTCAGGGGGCTGGTGAAAAACTGTTTTTT
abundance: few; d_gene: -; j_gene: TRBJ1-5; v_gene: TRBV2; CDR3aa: CASSEGDSNQPQHF; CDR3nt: TGTGCCAGCAGTGAGGGAGATAGCAATCAGCCCCAGCATTTT
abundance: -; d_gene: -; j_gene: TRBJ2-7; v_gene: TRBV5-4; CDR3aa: CASSFSRGPQYEQYF; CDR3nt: TGTGCCAGCAGTTTCTCCAGGGGTCCTCAGTACGAGCAGTACTTC
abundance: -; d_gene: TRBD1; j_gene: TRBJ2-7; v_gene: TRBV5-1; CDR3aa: CASSLGTGMNEQYF; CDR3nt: TGCGCCAGCAGCTTAGGGACAGGGATGAACGAGCAGTACTTC
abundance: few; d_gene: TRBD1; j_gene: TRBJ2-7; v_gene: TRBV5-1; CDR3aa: CASSTGQGSYEQYF; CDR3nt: TGCGCCAGCAGCACAGGACAGGGGAGCTACGAGCAGTACTTC
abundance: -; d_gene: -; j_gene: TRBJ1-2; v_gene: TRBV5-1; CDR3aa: CASSWEANYGYTF; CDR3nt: TGCGCCAGCAGTTGGGAGGCTAACTATGGCTACACCTTC
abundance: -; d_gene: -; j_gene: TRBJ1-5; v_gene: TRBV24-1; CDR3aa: CATSDPDTNQPQHF; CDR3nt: TGTGCCACCAGTGACCCGGACACAAATCAGCCCCAGCATTTT
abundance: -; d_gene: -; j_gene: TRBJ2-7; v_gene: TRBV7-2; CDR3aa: CASSRDNYEQYF; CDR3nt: TGTGCCAGCAGCCGGGACAACTACGAGCAGTACTTC
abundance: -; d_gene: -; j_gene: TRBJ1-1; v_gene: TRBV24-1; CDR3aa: CATSDLALGTFF; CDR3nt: TGTGCCACCAGTGATTTAGCCCTCGGGACTTTCTTT
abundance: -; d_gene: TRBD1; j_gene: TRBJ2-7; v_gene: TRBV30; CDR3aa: CAWSPRTGGYEQYF; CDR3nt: TGTGCCTGGAGTCCGAGGACAGGGGGCTACGAGCAGTACTTC
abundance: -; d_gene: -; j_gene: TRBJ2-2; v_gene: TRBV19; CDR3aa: CASSTRQGGTGELFF; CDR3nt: TGTGCCAGTAGTACTCGGCAGGGCGGCACCGGGGAGCTGTTTTTT
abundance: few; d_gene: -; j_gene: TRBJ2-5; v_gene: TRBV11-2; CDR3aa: CASSLDRLGQTQYF; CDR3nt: TGTGCCAGCAGCTTAGATAGATTGGGGCAGACCCAGTACTTC
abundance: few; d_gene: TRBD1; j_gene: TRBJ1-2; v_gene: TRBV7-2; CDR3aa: CASSSGQGRGYTF; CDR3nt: TGTGCCAGCAGCTCGGGACAGGGAAGGGGCTACACCTTC
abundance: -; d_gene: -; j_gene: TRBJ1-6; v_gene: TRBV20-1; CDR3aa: CSASGLSYNSPLHF; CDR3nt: TGCAGTGCTAGTGGACTCTCCTATAATTCACCCCTCCACTTT
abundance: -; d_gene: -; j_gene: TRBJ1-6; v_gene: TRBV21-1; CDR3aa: CASIFWRRGRYTVDSPLHF; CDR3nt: TGTGCCAGCATCTTCTGGAGGAGGGGGCGGTATACGGTGGATTCACCCCTCCACTTT
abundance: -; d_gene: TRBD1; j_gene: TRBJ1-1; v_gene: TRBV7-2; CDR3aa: CASSLATGGHTEAFF; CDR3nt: TGTGCCAGCAGCTTAGCGACAGGGGGACACACTGAAGCTTTCTTT
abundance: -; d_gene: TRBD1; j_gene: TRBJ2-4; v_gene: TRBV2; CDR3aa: CASSVIQGAGHF; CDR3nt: TGTGCCAGCAGTGTGATTCAGGGGGCAGGGCACTTC
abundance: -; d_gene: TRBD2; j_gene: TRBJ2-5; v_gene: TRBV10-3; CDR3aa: CAISERAGGETQYF; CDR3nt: TGTGCCATCAGTGAGCGGGCGGGGGGGGAGACCCAGTACTTC
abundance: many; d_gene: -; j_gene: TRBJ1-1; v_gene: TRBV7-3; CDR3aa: CASAPNTGTEAFF; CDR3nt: TGTGCCAGCGCACCCAACACCGGGACTGAAGCTTTCTTT
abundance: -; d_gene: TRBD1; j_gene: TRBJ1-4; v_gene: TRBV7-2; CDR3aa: CASSLASGGTNEKLFF; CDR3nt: TGTGCCAGCAGCTTAGCCTCAGGGGGCACTAATGAAAAACTGTTTTTT
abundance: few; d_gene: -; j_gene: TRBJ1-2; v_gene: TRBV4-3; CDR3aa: CASSQGRTYYGYTF; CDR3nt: TGCGCCAGCAGCCAAGGGAGGACTTACTATGGCTACACCTTC
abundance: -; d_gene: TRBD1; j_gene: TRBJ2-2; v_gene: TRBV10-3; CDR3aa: CAISELRGQGNTGELFF; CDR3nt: TGTGCCATCAGTGAGCTGCGGGGACAGGGGAACACCGGGGAGCTGTTTTTT
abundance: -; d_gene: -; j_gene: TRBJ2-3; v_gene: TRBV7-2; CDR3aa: CASSLWGGESTDTQYF; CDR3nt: TGTGCCAGCAGCCTCTGGGGCGGGGAAAGCACAGATACGCAGTATTTT
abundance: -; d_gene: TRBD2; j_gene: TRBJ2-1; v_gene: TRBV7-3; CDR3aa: CASSELAGDGYEQFF; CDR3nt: TGTGCCAGCAGCGAACTAGCGGGGGACGGCTATGAGCAGTTCTTC
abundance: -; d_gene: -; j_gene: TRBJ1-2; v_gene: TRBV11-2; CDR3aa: CASSLDRGSIGYTF; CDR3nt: TGTGCCAGCAGCTTAGATCGTGGCAGTATAGGCTACACCTTC
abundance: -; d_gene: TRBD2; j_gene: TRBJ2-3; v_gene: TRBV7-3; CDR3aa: CASSSSGGAADTQYF; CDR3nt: TGTGCCAGCAGCAGTAGCGGGGGGGCCGCAGATACGCAGTATTTT
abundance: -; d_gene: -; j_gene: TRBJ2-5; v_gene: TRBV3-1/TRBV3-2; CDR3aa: CASSQGQAETQYF; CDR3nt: TGTGCCAGCAGCCAAGGACAGGCCGAGACCCAGTACTTC
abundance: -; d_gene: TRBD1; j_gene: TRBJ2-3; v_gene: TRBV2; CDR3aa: CASNPQGVFGNTQYF; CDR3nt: TGTGCCAGCAACCCGCAGGGGGTTTTTGGGAATACGCAGTATTTT
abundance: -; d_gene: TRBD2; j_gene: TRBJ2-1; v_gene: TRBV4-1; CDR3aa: CASSQGPSGGADNEQFF; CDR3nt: TGCGCCAGCAGCCAAGGACCAAGCGGGGGGGCCGACAATGAGCAGTTCTTC
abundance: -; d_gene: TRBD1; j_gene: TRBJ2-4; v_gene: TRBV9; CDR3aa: CASSEGFDRGVAKNIQYF; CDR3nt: TGTGCCAGCAGCGAGGGATTCGACAGGGGAGTAGCCAAAAACATTCAGTACTTC
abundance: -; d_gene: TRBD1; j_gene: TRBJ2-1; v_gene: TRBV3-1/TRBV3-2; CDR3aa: CASSQRDRGVEQFF; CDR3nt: TGTGCCAGCAGCCAACGGGACAGGGGCGTTGAGCAGTTCTTC
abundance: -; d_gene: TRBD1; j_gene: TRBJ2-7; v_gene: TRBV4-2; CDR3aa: CASSQRQGSYEQYF; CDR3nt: TGTGCCAGCAGCCAAAGACAGGGCTCCTACGAGCAGTACTTC
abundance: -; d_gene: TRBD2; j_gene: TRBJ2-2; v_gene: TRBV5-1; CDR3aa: CASSRTSVSGELFF; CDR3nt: TGCGCCAGCAGCAGGACTAGCGTATCCGGGGAGCTGTTTTTT
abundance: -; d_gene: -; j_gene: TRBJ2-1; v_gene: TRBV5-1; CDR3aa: CASSLQETYNEQFF; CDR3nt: TGCGCCAGCAGCTTACAGGAAACCTACAATGAGCAGTTCTTC
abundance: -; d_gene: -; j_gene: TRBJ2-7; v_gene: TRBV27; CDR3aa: CASSSTGSYEQYF; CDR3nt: TGTGCCAGCAGTTCCACAGGGTCCTACGAGCAGTACTTC
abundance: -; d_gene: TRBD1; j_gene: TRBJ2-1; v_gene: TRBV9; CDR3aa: CASSEGTGSYNEQFF; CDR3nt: TGTGCCAGCAGCGAGGGGACAGGGTCCTACAATGAGCAGTTCTTC
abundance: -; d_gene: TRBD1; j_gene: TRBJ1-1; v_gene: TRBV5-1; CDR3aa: CASSSGTGEITEAFF; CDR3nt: TGCGCCAGCAGCTCCGGGACAGGGGAGATCACTGAAGCTTTCTTT
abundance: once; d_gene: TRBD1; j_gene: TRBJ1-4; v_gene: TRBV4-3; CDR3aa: CASSQDQGTGENEKLFF; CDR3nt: TGCGCCAGCAGCCAAGATCAGGGGACAGGGGAGAACGAAAAACTGTTTTTT